This is a list of T cell receptor beta chains from one sample in a study of blood T cell repertoires in COVID-19. Using immunoSEQ multiplex PCR, the repertoire was profiled, and TCRdb retains in-frame clones only, with some absent. This table holds roughly 120,000 clones, 82% found once. Sequencing was carried out using peripheral blood. The source of these receptors is a man in his 70s with acute or convalescent COVID-19. Both conserved end residues are part of each CDR3. The D gene is left open where the match is weak. Where a row states a size, it is once, few, many or the class of an expanded clone; other rows omit it.

v_call	j_call	clone_size	d_call	cdr3_length	cdr3_aa	cdr3_nt
TRBV19	TRBJ2-1	-	TRBD2	15	CASSILAGVRNEQFF	TGTGCCAGTAGTATCCTAGCGGGAGTAAGGAATGAGCAGTTCTTC
TRBV15	TRBJ2-1	-	TRBD2	18	CATSRQNEGLAGIHEQFF	TGTGCCACCAGCAGACAAAACGAGGGACTAGCGGGAATCCATGAGCAGTTCTTC
TRBV7-9	TRBJ1-2	-	-	17	CASSFRHPGLTSYGYTF	TGTGCCAGCAGCTTCAGACACCCGGGACTGACGTCCTATGGCTACACCTTC
TRBV9	TRBJ2-1	-	TRBD2	16	CASSGTSGGGYNEQFF	TGTGCCAGCAGCGGAACTAGCGGGGGGGGCTACAATGAGCAGTTCTTC
TRBV6-5	TRBJ1-1	-	-	14	CASSTTAVGTEAFF	TGTGCCAGCAGCACCACAGCGGTGGGCACTGAAGCTTTCTTT
TRBV27	TRBJ2-7	once	TRBD2	14	CASSLASGSYEQYF	TGTGCCAGCAGTTTAGCTAGCGGGAGTTACGAGCAGTACTTC
TRBV10-3	TRBJ1-1	-	TRBD1	17	CAISANPGTETNTEAFF	TGTGCCATCAGTGCCAATCCCGGGACAGAGACGAACACTGAAGCTTTCTTT
TRBV5-6	TRBJ2-2	-	-	15	CASSLGRRVSGELFF	TGTGCCAGCAGCTTGGGGCGGAGGGTGAGCGGGGAGCTGTTTTTT
TRBV6-5	TRBJ2-7	-	TRBD1	15	CASSRPGQGLIEQYF	TGTGCCAGCAGTCGACCGGGACAGGGCCTTATCGAGCAGTACTTC
TRBV7-9	TRBJ1-2	-	-	15	CASSFGGRSNYGYTF	TGTGCCAGCAGCTTCGGAGGACGGTCTAACTATGGCTACACCTTC
TRBV7-9	TRBJ2-7	few	TRBD1	12	CASSTGGDEQYF	TGTGCCAGCAGCACAGGGGGAGACGAGCAGTACTTC
TRBV21-1	TRBJ1-5	-	-	21	CASSNRVRGSSPQWSNQPQHF	TGTGCCAGCAGCAACCGGGTCAGGGGGTCTTCCCCCCAATGGAGCAATCAGCCCCAGCATTTT
TRBV28	TRBJ1-5	-	TRBD1	16	CASSTQGQGAFQPQHF	TGTGCCAGCAGCACCCAGGGACAGGGGGCATTTCAGCCCCAGCATTTT